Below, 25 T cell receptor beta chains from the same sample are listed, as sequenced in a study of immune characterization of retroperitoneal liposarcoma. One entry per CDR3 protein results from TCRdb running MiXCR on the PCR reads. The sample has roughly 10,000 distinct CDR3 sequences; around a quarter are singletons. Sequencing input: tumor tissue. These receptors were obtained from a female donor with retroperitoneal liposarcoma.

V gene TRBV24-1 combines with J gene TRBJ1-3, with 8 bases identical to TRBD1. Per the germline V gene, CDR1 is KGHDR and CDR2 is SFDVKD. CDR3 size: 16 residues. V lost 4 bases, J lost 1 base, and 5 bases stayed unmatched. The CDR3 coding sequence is TGTGCCACCAGTGACCCGCAGGGGGCTTCTGGAAACACCATATATTTT. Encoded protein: CATSDPQGASGNTIYF.

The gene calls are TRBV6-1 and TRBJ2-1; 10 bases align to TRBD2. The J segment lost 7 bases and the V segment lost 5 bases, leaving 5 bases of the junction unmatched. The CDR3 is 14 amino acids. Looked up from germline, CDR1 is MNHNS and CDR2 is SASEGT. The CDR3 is CASSPSAGGNEQFF. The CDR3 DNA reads TGTGCCAGCAGTCCGTCAGCGGGGGGGAATGAGCAGTTCTTC.

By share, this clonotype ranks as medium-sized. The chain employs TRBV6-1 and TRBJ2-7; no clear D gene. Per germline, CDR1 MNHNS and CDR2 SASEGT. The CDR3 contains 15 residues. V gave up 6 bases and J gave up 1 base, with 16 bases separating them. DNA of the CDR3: TGTGCCAGCAGCCCGGACGGGCTTCGGTCCTACGAGCAGTACTTC. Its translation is CASSPDGLRSYEQYF.

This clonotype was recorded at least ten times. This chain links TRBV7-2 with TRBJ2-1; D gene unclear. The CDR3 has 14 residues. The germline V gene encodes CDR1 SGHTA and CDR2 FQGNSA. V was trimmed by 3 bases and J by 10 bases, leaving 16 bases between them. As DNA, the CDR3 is TGTGCCAGCAGCTTGACGGACGTAGCCTACGAGCAGTTCTTC. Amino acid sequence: CASSLTDVAYEQFF.

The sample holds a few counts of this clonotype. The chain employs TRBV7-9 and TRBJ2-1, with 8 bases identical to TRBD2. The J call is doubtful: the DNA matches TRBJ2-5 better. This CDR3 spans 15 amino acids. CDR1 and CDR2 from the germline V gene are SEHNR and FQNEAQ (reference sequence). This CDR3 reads CASSLVIAGWKTQYF. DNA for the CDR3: TGTGCCAGCAGCTTAGTGATAGCGGGATGGAAGACCCAGTACTTC.

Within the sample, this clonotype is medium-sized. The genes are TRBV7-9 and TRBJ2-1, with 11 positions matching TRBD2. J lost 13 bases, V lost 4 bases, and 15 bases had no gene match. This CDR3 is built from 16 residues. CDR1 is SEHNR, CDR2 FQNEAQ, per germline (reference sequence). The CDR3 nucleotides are TGTGCCAGCAGCTCCGGGACTAGCGGCTACGGAGAGACCCAGTTCTTC. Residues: CASSSGTSGYGETQFF.

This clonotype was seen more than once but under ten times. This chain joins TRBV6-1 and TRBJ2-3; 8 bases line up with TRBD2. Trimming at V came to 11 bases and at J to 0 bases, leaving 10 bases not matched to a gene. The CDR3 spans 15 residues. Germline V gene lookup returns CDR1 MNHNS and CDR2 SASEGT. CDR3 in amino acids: CASAYPSGSTDTQYF. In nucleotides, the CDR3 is TGTGCCTCAGCCTATCCTAGCGGGAGCACAGATACGCAGTATTTT.

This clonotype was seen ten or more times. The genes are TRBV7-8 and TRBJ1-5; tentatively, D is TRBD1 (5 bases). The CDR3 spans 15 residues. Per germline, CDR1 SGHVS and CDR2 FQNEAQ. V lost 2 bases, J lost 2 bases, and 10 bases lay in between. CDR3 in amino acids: CASSLRWGGNQPQHF. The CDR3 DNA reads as TGTGCCAGCAGCTTAAGGTGGGGGGGCAATCAGCCCCAGCATTTT.

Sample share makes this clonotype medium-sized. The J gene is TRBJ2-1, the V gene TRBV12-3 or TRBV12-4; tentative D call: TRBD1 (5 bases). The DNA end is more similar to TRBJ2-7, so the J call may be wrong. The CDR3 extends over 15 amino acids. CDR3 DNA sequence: TGTGCCAGCAGTTTAACGGCTTTCTGGGGCGATGAGCAGTACTTC. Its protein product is CASSLTAFWGDEQYF.

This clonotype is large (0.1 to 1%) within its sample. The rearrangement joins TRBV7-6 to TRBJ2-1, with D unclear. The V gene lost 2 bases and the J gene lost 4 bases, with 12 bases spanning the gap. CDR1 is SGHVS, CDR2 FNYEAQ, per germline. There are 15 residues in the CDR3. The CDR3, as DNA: TGTGCCAGCAGCTTAACACGGCTTCCATACAATGAGCAGTTCTTC. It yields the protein CASSLTRLPYNEQFF.

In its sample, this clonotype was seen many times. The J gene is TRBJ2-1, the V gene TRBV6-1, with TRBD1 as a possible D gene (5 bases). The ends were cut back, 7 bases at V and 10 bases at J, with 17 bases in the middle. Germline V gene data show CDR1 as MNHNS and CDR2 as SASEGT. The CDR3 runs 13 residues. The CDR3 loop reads CASTFDRHSEQFF. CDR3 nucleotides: TGTGCCAGCACCTTTGACAGACATTCCGAGCAGTTCTTC.

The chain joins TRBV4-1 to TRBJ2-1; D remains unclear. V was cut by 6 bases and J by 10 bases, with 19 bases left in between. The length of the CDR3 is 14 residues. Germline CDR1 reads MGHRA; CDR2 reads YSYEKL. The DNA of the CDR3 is TGCGCCAGCAGTGGAACGGCAGCATTCTACGAGCAGTTCTTC. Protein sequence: CASSGTAAFYEQFF.

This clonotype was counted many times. The CDR3 DNA reads TGTGCCAGCAGCACCCTGCATTACCGGGGCGACGAGCAGTTCTTC. Its protein is CASSTLHYRGDEQFF. This chain joins TRBV7-9 and TRBJ2-1; the D gene could be TRBD1 or TRBD2 (5 bases each). Trimming pared 5 bases from V and 10 bases from J, leaving 21 bases between. CDR1 is SEHNR and CDR2 is FQNEAQ in the germline V gene (reference sequence). The CDR3 spans 15 residues.

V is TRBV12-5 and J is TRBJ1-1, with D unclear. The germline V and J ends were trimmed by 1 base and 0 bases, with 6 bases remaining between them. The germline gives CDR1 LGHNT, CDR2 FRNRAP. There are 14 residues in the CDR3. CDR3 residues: CASGLAYMNTEAFF. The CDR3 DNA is TGTGCTAGTGGTTTGGCCTACATGAACACTGAAGCTTTCTTT.

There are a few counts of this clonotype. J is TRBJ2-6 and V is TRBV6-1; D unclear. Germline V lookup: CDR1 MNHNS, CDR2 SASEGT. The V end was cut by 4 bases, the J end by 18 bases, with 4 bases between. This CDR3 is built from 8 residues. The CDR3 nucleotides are TGTGCCAGCAGTGGAGGGACTTTC. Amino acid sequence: CASSGGTF.

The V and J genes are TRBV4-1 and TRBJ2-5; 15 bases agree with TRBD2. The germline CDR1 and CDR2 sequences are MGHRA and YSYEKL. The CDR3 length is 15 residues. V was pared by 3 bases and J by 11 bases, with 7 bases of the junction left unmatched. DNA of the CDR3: TGCGCCAGCAGCCAGGGACTAGCGGGAGGCGGGGAGCAGTACTTC. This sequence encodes CASSQGLAGGGEQYF.

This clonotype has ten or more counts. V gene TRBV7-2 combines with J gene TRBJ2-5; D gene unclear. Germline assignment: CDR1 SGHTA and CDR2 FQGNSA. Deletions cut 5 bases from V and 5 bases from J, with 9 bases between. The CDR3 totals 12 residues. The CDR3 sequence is CASSETRETQYF. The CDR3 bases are TGTGCCAGCAGCGAAACTCGGGAGACCCAGTACTTC.

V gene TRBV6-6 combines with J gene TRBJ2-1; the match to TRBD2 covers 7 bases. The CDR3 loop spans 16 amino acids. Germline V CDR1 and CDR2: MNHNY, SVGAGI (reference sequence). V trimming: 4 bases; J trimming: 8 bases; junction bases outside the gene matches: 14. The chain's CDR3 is CASSFGLDLNVDEQFF. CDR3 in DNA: TGTGCCAGCAGTTTCGGACTAGACCTTAACGTCGATGAGCAGTTCTTC.

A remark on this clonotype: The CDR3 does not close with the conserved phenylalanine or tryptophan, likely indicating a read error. CDR3: CASSGGTSGRAEQYI. The CDR3 coding sequence is TGTGCCAGCAGCGGAGGGACTAGCGGGAGGGCCGAGCAGTACATC. This rearrangement joins TRBV7-2 to TRBJ2-1, with 16 bases aligning to TRBD2. The DNA matches TRBJ2-7 better at its end, which makes the J call doubtful. CDR1 is SGHTA, CDR2 FQGNSA, per germline. The CDR3 contains 15 residues.

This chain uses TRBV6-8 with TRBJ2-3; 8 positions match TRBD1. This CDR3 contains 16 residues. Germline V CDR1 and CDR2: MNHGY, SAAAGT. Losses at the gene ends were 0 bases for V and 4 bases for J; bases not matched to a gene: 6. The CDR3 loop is CASSYSDRVFSDTQYF. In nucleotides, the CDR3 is TGTGCCAGCAGTTACTCGGACAGGGTATTTTCAGATACGCAGTATTTT.

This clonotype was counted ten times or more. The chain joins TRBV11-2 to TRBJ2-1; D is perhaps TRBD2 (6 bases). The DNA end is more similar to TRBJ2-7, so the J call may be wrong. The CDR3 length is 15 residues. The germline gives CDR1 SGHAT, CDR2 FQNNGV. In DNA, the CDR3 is TGTGCCAGCAGCTTAGGCGGGACTTTTAACAATGAGCAGTACTTC. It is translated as CASSLGGTFNNEQYF.

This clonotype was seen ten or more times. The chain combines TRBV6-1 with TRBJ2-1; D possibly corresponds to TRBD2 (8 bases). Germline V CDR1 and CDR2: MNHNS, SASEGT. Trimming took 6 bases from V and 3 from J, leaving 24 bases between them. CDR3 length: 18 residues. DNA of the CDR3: TGTGCCAGCAGAGACACTCATAGGGGGCGGGGGGACTACAATGAGCAGTTCTTC. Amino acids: CASRDTHRGRGDYNEQFF.

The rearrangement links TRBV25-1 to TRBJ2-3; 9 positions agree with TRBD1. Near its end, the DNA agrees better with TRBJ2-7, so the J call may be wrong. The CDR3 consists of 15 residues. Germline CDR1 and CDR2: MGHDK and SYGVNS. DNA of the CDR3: TGTGCCAGCAGTGATCCGGGACAGGGTGCCCACGAGCAGTACTTC. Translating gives CASSDPGQGAHEQYF.

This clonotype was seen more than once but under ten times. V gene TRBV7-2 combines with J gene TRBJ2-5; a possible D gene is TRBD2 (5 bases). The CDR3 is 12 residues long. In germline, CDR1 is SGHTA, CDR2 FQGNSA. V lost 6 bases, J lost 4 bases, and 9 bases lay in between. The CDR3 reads CASRGGGETQYF. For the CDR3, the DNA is TGTGCCAGCAGAGGAGGCGGAGAGACCCAGTACTTC.

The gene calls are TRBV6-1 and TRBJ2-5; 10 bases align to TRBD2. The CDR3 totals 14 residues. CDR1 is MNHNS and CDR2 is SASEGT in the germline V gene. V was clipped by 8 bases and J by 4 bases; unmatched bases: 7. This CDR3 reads CASVNLAGAETQYF. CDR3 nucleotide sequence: TGTGCCAGCGTGAATCTAGCGGGAGCAGAGACCCAGTACTTC.